One and the same sample provided the 30 T cell receptor beta chains below, sequenced in a study of blood T cell repertoires in COVID-19. Only in-frame clones appear in the TCRdb table, and some are missing; sequencing was by immunoSEQ multiplex PCR. The table lists approximately 310,000 clones, around 86% of them singletons, with approximately 4.7% in the top ten. The material sequenced was PBMCs or T cells enriched from blood (not recorded which). The receptors originated from a man between 60 and 70 years old who had recovered from COVID-19.

CDR3 loop: CASSFSGTVTDTQYF. CDR3 DNA sequence: TGTGCCAGCAGCTTCTCCGGGACTGTCACAGATACGCAGTATTTT. The chain has TRBV7-3 and TRBJ2-3, with D tentatively TRBD2 (6 bases). The V end lost 3 bases, the J end lost 2 bases, and 12 bases lay between the germline ends. CDR1 is SGHTA and CDR2 is FQGTGA in the germline V gene. The CDR3 is made up of 15 amino acids.

This rearrangement joins TRBV24-1 to TRBJ2-3; tentative D call: TRBD2 (5 bases). In germline, CDR1 is KGHDR, CDR2 SFDVKD. Trimming took 5 bases from V and 2 from J, leaving 13 bases between them. This CDR3 has 15 residues. CDR3 loop: CATSVQDSDTDTQYF. As DNA, the CDR3 is TGTGCCACCAGTGTTCAGGACTCCGACACAGATACGCAGTATTTT.

The V gene is TRBV24-1, the J gene TRBJ2-2; 9 nucleotides align to TRBD1. CDR3 length: 15 amino acids. Germline values: CDR1 KGHDR, CDR2 SFDVKD. J gave up 1 base and V 9 bases, and 5 bases lay outside the gene matches. CDR3 sequence reads: CATGGDRVNTGELFF. The CDR3 DNA follows: TGTGCCACCGGGGGGGACAGGGTGAACACCGGGGAGCTGTTTTTT.

The table lists this clone with a few counts. The CDR3 bases are TGTGCCACCAGTGTCTCCCGCGGGACGCAGGAGCAGTTCTTC. As protein: CATSVSRGTQEQFF. The chain combines TRBV24-1 with TRBJ2-1; possible D gene TRBD2, 6 bases. The CDR3 is made up of 14 amino acids. Germline CDR1 reads KGHDR; CDR2 reads SFDVKD. V dropped 5 bases and J dropped 10 bases, with 17 bases sitting between them.

In this sample, this clone turned up once. The chain recombines TRBV5-1 with TRBJ1-2, with D uncertain. The CDR3 is 15 residues long. Germline lookup yields CDR1 SGHRS and CDR2 YFSETQ. V dropped 1 base and J dropped 6 bases, with 16 bases sitting between them. The CDR3 region has the DNA TGCGCCAGCAGCTTGTTTACAGCTGGCGACAATGGCTACACCTTC. This encodes CASSLFTAGDNGYTF.

The rearrangement uses TRBV5-1 and TRBJ2-3, with a tentative D call TRBD1 (5 bases). The germline CDR1 and CDR2 sequences are SGHRS and YFSETQ. V lost 0 bases, J lost 1 base, and 9 bases lay in between. This CDR3 has 15 amino acids. This CDR3 reads CASSLEVQGTDTQYF. For the CDR3, the DNA is TGCGCCAGCAGCTTGGAGGTACAGGGCACAGATACGCAGTATTTT.

The chain links TRBV9 to TRBJ2-3, with 9 bases identical to TRBD1. Trimming cost V 3 bases and J 0 bases; bases outside gene matches: 8. This CDR3 has 17 residues. The germline gives CDR1 SGDLS, CDR2 YYNGEE. Written as DNA, the CDR3 is TGTGCCAGCAGCGAACAGGGGGCGGGTTTTAGCACAGATACGCAGTATTTT. Translation gives CASSEQGAGFSTDTQYF.

The rearrangement uses TRBV3-1 (or the pseudogene TRBV3-2) and TRBJ1-1; D remains unclear. This CDR3 region has 13 residues. Trimming shortened V by 4 bases and J by 1 base, and 7 bases separated the two germline ends. Germline lookup yields CDR1 LGHDT and CDR2 YNNKEL (reference sequence). For the CDR3, the DNA is TGTGCCAGCAGCCCGCGGGCGAACACTGAAGCTTTCTTT. This sequence encodes CASSPRANTEAFF.

This chain joins TRBV12-3 or TRBV12-4 and TRBJ2-7; D is possibly TRBD1 (5 bases). V lost 10 bases, J lost 3 bases, and 16 bases lay in between. The CDR3 runs to 13 residues. The CDR3 sequence: CATTTGQYYEQYF. CDR3 sequence (DNA): TGTGCCACCACTACAGGACAATACTACGAGCAGTACTTC.

The V gene is TRBV28, the J gene TRBJ1-6, with D possibly matching TRBD1 (5 bases). Trimming removed 2 bases at V and 8 bases at J, with 10 bases between. CDR3 length: 14 residues. Germline values: CDR1 MDHEN, CDR2 SYDVKM. The CDR3 loop reads CASSLGQGHSPLHF. In DNA form, the CDR3 reads TGTGCCAGCAGTTTAGGGCAGGGCCATTCACCCCTCCACTTT. The variable domain in full, completed from reference TRBV28 and TRBJ1-6, reads DVKVTQSSRYLVKRTGEKVFLECVQDMDHENMFWYRQDPGLGLRLIYFSYDVKMKEKGDIPEGYSVSREKKERFSLILESASTNQTSMYLCASSLGQGHSPLHFGNGTRLTVT.

The V gene is TRBV9, the J gene TRBJ1-5, with D unclear. This CDR3 comprises 13 residues. V was pared by 3 bases and J by 7 bases, with 11 bases between. Germline loops: CDR1 SGDLS, CDR2 YYNGEE. The CDR3 sequence is CASSALAGQPQHF. The CDR3 coding sequence is TGTGCCAGCAGCGCCCTAGCAGGCCAGCCCCAGCATTTT.

The genes are TRBV2 and TRBJ2-1, with D possibly being TRBD1 (5 bases). Trimming left V 8 bases short and J 8 bases short, with 16 bases between. The CDR3 consists of 13 residues. CDR1 is SNHLY, CDR2 FYNNEI, per germline. CDR3 amino acids: CASLTELGDEQFF. Written as DNA, the CDR3 is TGTGCCAGCCTTACCGAATTAGGGGATGAGCAGTTCTTC.

The chain recombines TRBV28 with TRBJ2-7; a weak D match, TRBD2 (5 bases). The length of the CDR3 is 11 residues. V was cut by 8 bases and J by 0 bases, with 5 bases left in between. Germline assignment: CDR1 MDHEN and CDR2 SYDVKM. CDR3 in DNA: TGTGCCAGCGGGAGCTCCTACGAGCAGTACTTC. This translates into CASGSSYEQYF.

V and J are TRBV18 and TRBJ1-1; D perhaps matches TRBD1 (5 bases). V dropped 6 bases and J dropped 0 bases, with 17 bases sitting between them. The CDR3 runs to 16 residues. Germline V CDR1 and CDR2: KGHSH, LQKENI. This CDR3 reads CASSPGDRTVNTEAFF. In DNA, the CDR3 is TGTGCCAGCTCCCCGGGGGATCGGACGGTGAACACTGAAGCTTTCTTT.

The chain carries TRBV15 and TRBJ2-7, with 7 bases fitting TRBD1. The CDR3 sequence is 15 residues long. CDR1 is LNHNV, CDR2 YYDKDF, per germline (reference sequence). Trimming took 1 base from V and 2 from J; bases not matched to a gene: 5. The CDR3 sequence: CATSRARQGTYEQYF. The CDR3 bases are TGTGCCACCAGCAGAGCGCGACAGGGAACCTACGAGCAGTACTTC.

This rearrangement joins TRBV6-6 to TRBJ1-6; 7 nucleotides align to TRBD1. V shed 6 bases and J 9 bases; nucleotides not matched to a gene: 5. Per the germline V gene, CDR1 is MNHNY and CDR2 is SVGAGI (reference sequence). The CDR3 extends over 13 amino acids. As DNA, the CDR3 is TGTGCCAGCAGCCCGACAGGGATTTCACCCCTCCACTTT. Translating gives CASSPTGISPLHF.

The gene calls are TRBV20-1 and TRBJ2-7; a weak D match, TRBD2 (5 bases). CDR1 is DFQATT, CDR2 SNEGSKA, per germline (reference sequence). This CDR3 has 11 residues. The CDR3 spells CRLATVYEQYF. The DNA for the CDR3 is TGCAGGCTAGCTACCGTCTACGAGCAGTACTTC.

The chain is built from TRBV28 and TRBJ2-7; TRBD2 matches 7 bases. The CDR3 has 16 residues. V trimming: 6 bases; J trimming: 0 bases; junction bases outside the gene matches: 11. Germline V gene lookup returns CDR1 MDHEN and CDR2 SYDVKM. CDR3 sequence (DNA): TGTGCCAGCAGGATGGGAGGGGCGACCATCTCCTACGAGCAGTACTTC. This gives the protein CASRMGGATISYEQYF.

This chain connects TRBV7-2 to TRBJ1-1, with D hard to call. The germline V gene encodes CDR1 SGHTA and CDR2 FQGNSA. The CDR3 contains 13 residues. V was pared by 5 bases and J by 0 bases, with 7 bases between. CDR3 bases: TGTGCCAGCAGCCCGGTCATGAACACTGAAGCTTTCTTT. Its protein is CASSPVMNTEAFF.

The CDR3 loop reads CASSKTGNNDYEQYF. In DNA form, the CDR3 reads TGTGCCAGTAGTAAGACAGGGAACAATGACTACGAGCAGTACTTC. The genes are TRBV19 and TRBJ2-7; 7 bases match TRBD1. The V gene end was trimmed by 4 bases and the J gene end by 3 bases; junction bases not matched to a gene: 9. Germline CDR1 LNHDA, CDR2 SQIVND (reference sequence). The CDR3 loop spans 15 amino acids.

The V call is TRBV6-6, the J call TRBJ2-2; 9 nucleotides align to TRBD2. Germline values: CDR1 MNHNY, CDR2 SVGAGI (reference sequence). Trimming cost V 7 bases and J 1 base; bases outside gene matches: 10. The CDR3 has 17 residues. The chain's CDR3 is CASNRLAGPLNTGELFF. CDR3 DNA: TGTGCCAGCAATCGGCTAGCGGGACCCCTGAACACCGGGGAGCTGTTTTTT.

V is TRBV6-5 and J is TRBJ1-2; 7 positions match TRBD1. This CDR3 spans 14 amino acids. From germline, CDR1 is MNHEY and CDR2 SVGAGI. V lost 2 bases, J lost 4 bases, and 4 bases stayed unmatched. CDR3 region: CASSYDRDGYGYTF. In nucleotides, the CDR3 is TGTGCCAGCAGTTACGACAGGGATGGCTATGGCTACACCTTC.

This clone was found once. This chain uses TRBV2 with TRBJ2-2; 10 bases align to TRBD1. Germline CDR1 SNHLY, CDR2 FYNNEI. The CDR3 spans 15 residues. V dropped 6 bases and J dropped 5; count of bases not matched to a gene: 6. The CDR3 sequence is CASRRQGARTGELFF. The CDR3 DNA sequence: TGTGCCAGCAGACGACAGGGGGCGCGGACCGGGGAGCTGTTTTTT.

The J gene is TRBJ2-7, the V gene TRBV27; perhaps TRBD1 as D (5 bases). The CDR3 spans 18 residues. V lost 2 bases and J 2 bases, leaving 22 bases between the germline ends. Germline V gives CDR1 MNHEY, CDR2 SMNVEV (reference sequence). DNA for the CDR3: TGTGCCAGCAGTTTAACCGTCCTCGACAGAATAATACCCTACGAGCAGTACTTC. Translating it yields CASSLTVLDRIIPYEQYF.

The V and J genes are TRBV28 and TRBJ1-2, with a possible D match to TRBD1 (6 bases). The germline V and J ends were trimmed by 0 bases and 2 bases, with 10 bases remaining between them. Germline V lookup: CDR1 MDHEN, CDR2 SYDVKM. CDR3 length: 15 amino acids. As DNA, the CDR3 is TGTGCCAGCAGTTTATGGGCAGGGACAAACTATGGCTACACCTTC. Amino acids: CASSLWAGTNYGYTF.

The V and J genes are TRBV28 and TRBJ2-7, with 7 positions matching TRBD1. Germline assignment: CDR1 MDHEN and CDR2 SYDVKM. This CDR3 spans 14 amino acids. With V trimmed by 9 bases and J by 4 bases, 12 bases remained unmatched. In DNA, the CDR3 is TGTGCCAGTCTTTCCTCTGGACAGGTTTACGAGCAGTACTTC. It encodes CASLSSGQVYEQYF.

This chain joins TRBV5-1 and TRBJ1-2; TRBD1 aligns across 8 bases. Germline CDR1 is SGHRS and CDR2 is YFSETQ. Trimming removed 3 bases from V and 5 bases from J; junction bases left unmatched: 9. CDR3 size: 15 residues. CDR3 sequence: CASSSVDRAAYGYTF. The CDR3 DNA sequence: TGCGCCAGCAGCTCAGTGGACAGGGCCGCTTATGGCTACACCTTC. The entire variable domain, with the rest obtained from reference TRBV5-1 and TRBJ1-2, is as follows: KAGVTQTPRYLIKTRGQQVTLSCSPISGHRSVSWYQQTPGQGLQFLFEYFSETQRNKGNFPGRFSGRQFSNSRSEMNVSTLELGDSALYLCASSSVDRAAYGYTFGSGTRLTVV.

The chain uses TRBV7-9 and TRBJ2-5, with a weak D call TRBD1 (5 bases). This CDR3 comprises 15 residues. Germline loops: CDR1 SEHNR, CDR2 FQNEAQ (reference sequence). The V and J ends lost 0 bases and 3 bases respectively, with 11 bases between them. This CDR3 reads CASSLAPRGEETQYF. The CDR3 region has the DNA TGTGCCAGCAGCTTAGCGCCAAGGGGCGAAGAGACCCAGTACTTC.

Only a few counts were recorded for this clone. The chain links TRBV7-9 to TRBJ1-3; D not certain. V gave up 5 bases and J gave up 3 bases, with 8 bases separating them. Germline loops: CDR1 SEHNR, CDR2 FQNEAQ (reference sequence). CDR3 length equals 13 residues. CDR3 nucleotides: TGTGCCAGCAGCCCCGGAGGTGGAAACACCATATATTTT. It is translated as CASSPGGGNTIYF.

This clone has a single count. This chain links TRBV2 with TRBJ1-2; the D is unclear. Germline CDR1 is SNHLY and CDR2 is FYNNEI. The CDR3 length is 16 residues. Trimming removed 2 bases at V and 5 bases at J, with 18 bases between. CDR3 DNA: TGTGCCAGCAGTGAAACGCGACACGTAAATACATATGGCTACACCTTC. This sequence encodes CASSETRHVNTYGYTF.